Following are 15 T cell receptor beta chains from one sample sequenced in a study of blood T cell repertoires in COVID-19. Only in-frame clones appear in the TCRdb table, and some are missing; sequencing was by immunoSEQ multiplex PCR. The table has 400,000 to 500,000 clones, 86% seen once. The sample was peripheral blood. Receptor source: a woman in her twenties or thirties with active or convalescent COVID-19.

The J gene is TRBJ1-2, the V gene TRBV7-2; D gene ambiguous. The V gene lost 5 bases and the J gene lost 0 bases, with 13 bases spanning the gap. Looked up from germline, CDR1 is SGHTA and CDR2 is FQGNSA. This CDR3 has 15 residues. CDR3 amino acids: CASSREGRTNYGYTF. In DNA, the CDR3 is TGTGCCAGCAGCCGGGAGGGTAGAACTAACTATGGCTACACCTTC.

The genes are TRBV24-1 and TRBJ2-1, with a weak D call TRBD1 (6 bases). Trimming left V 5 bases short and J 5 bases short, with 12 bases between. The CDR3 is 14 residues long. CDR1 and CDR2 from the germline V gene are KGHDR and SFDVKD. The CDR3 sequence is CATSGTDSNNEQFF. The CDR3 coding sequence is TGTGCCACCAGTGGGACGGACAGCAACAATGAGCAGTTCTTC.

The CDR3 sequence: CASSRGGQTNTGELFF. CDR3 DNA: TGTGCCAGCAGCCGGGGCGGACAGACGAACACCGGGGAGCTGTTTTTT. The gene calls are TRBV9 and TRBJ2-2; perhaps TRBD1 as D (6 bases). CDR3 size: 16 residues. Between the trimmed V and J ends, which lost 4 bases and 0 bases, there was a span of 13 bases. The germline CDR1 and CDR2 sequences are SGDLS and YYNGEE. The full variable domain, completed using reference TRBV9 and TRBJ2-2, is DSGVTQTPKHLITATGQRVTLRCSPRSGDLSVYWYQQSLDQGLQFLIQYYNGEERAKGNILERFSAQQFPDLHSELNLSSLELGDSALYFCASSRGGQTNTGELFFGEGSRLTVL.

This clone was observed once. The genes are TRBV19 and TRBJ1-3; D may be TRBD1 (5 bases). CDR3 length equals 15 residues. V lost 6 bases, J lost 2 bases, and 14 bases lay in between. Germline V lookup: CDR1 LNHDA, CDR2 SQIVND (reference sequence). The CDR3 DNA follows: TGTGCCAGTAGAGACCAGGGCCCGGCTGGAAACACCATATATTTT. This translates into CASRDQGPAGNTIYF.

V usage is TRBV29-1 and J usage is TRBJ2-7, with D tentatively TRBD2 (5 bases). V lost 4 bases and J 3 bases, leaving 13 bases between the germline ends. The CDR3 runs 13 residues. Looked up from germline, CDR1 is SQVTM and CDR2 is ANQGSEA. The CDR3: CSVVAGLYYEQYF. CDR3 DNA: TGCAGCGTTGTTGCGGGTTTGTACTACGAGCAGTACTTC.

The CDR3: CATSDFGQVYEQYF. DNA of the CDR3: TGTGCCACCAGTGATTTTGGACAGGTGTACGAGCAGTACTTC. The chain uses TRBV24-1 and TRBJ2-7; 7 bases are a match to TRBD1. This CDR3 region has 14 residues. The trim removed 1 base at V and 4 bases at J, leaving 3 bases unmatched. CDR1 and CDR2 (germline): KGHDR, SFDVKD.

The chain carries TRBV10-2 and TRBJ1-2; D is unclear. The V and J ends lost 10 bases and 5 bases respectively, with 17 bases between them. The CDR3 loop spans 13 amino acids. CDR1 and CDR2 (germline): WSHSY, SAAADI. CDR3 nucleotides: TGCGCCACCACCGGGAAGGTCGGGTATGGCTACACCTTC. Translation gives CATTGKVGYGYTF.

The CDR3 DNA sequence: TGCGCCAGCAGCCAAGACCCGCGAGGAAACACTGAAGCTTTCTTT. Amino acids: CASSQDPRGNTEAFF. The chain combines TRBV4-1 with TRBJ1-1, with D hard to call. The CDR3 loop spans 15 amino acids. Germline V gene sequence: CDR1 MGHRA, CDR2 YSYEKL. Trimming stripped 0 bases from V and 2 bases from J, with 10 bases between.

The chain employs TRBV15 and TRBJ2-3, with a possible D match to TRBD1 (6 bases). The germline V and J ends were trimmed by 4 bases and 3 bases, with 17 bases remaining between them. The CDR3 has 16 amino acids. Germline assignment: CDR1 LNHNV and CDR2 YYDKDF (reference sequence). CDR3 nucleotide sequence: TGTGCCACCAGCAAGGGGGAGTCGAAGGAGACAGATACGCAGTATTTT. Translation: CATSKGESKETDTQYF.

The chain employs TRBV13 and TRBJ2-5, with 9 nucleotides matching TRBD1. The trim removed 0 bases at V and 5 bases at J, leaving 10 bases unmatched. CDR1 and CDR2 (germline): PRHDT, FYEKMQ (reference sequence). There are 17 residues in the CDR3. The CDR3 DNA sequence: TGTGCCAGCAGCTTAGGAGCCGGGACAGGGTTGGGGGAGACCCAGTACTTC. Protein sequence: CASSLGAGTGLGETQYF.

This chain connects TRBV18 to TRBJ1-2, with TRBD1 identical over 8 bases. Per the germline V gene, CDR1 is KGHSH and CDR2 is LQKENI. The CDR3 is 17 amino acids. Trimming removed 2 bases from V and 3 bases from J; junction bases left unmatched: 11. The CDR3 is CASSPKSGGVNHYGYTF. The CDR3 bases are TGTGCCAGCTCACCAAAGTCAGGGGGCGTTAACCACTATGGCTACACCTTC.

The chain couples TRBV19 to TRBJ1-2, with D hard to call. The CDR3 has 15 amino acids. The V and J ends lost 5 bases and 6 bases respectively, with 19 bases between them. Germline CDR1 and CDR2: LNHDA and SQIVND (reference sequence). The CDR3 loop is CASSPSIQAGDGYTF. In nucleotides, the CDR3 is TGTGCCAGTAGTCCGTCCATTCAGGCGGGAGATGGCTACACCTTC.

This clone was counted only a few times. The chain combines TRBV2 with TRBJ2-7, with TRBD1 matching 8 bases. The CDR3 is 12 amino acids. Germline lookup yields CDR1 SNHLY and CDR2 FYNNEI. Trimming removed 7 bases from V and 7 bases from J; junction bases left unmatched: 6. The CDR3 loop reads CASNTGGGEQYF. DNA of the CDR3: TGTGCCAGCAATACAGGGGGTGGAGAGCAGTACTTC. Full variable domain (outside the CDR3, taken from reference TRBV2 and TRBJ2-7): EPEVTQTPSHQVTQMGQEVILRCVPISNHLYFYWYRQILGQKVEFLVSFYNNEISEKSEIFDDQFSVERPDGSNFTLKIRSTKLEDSAMYFCASNTGGGEQYFGPGTRLTVT.

The V call is TRBV19, the J call TRBJ1-5; D is undetermined. Trimming removed 1 base from V and 1 base from J, with 8 bases in between. CDR1 and CDR2 (germline): LNHDA, SQIVND (reference sequence). CDR3 length equals 15 residues. CDR3 sequence reads: CASSIGIGSNQPQHF. CDR3 sequence (DNA): TGTGCCAGTAGTATAGGAATCGGGAGCAATCAGCCCCAGCATTTT.

This sequence joins TRBV28 and TRBJ2-7, with a weak D call TRBD2 (5 bases). V lost 8 bases to trimming and J lost 2 bases, with 16 bases between them. CDR1 and CDR2 (germline): MDHEN, SYDVKM. The length of the CDR3 is 14 residues. DNA of the CDR3: TGTGCCAGCGGCCCCCGGACTCTTGCCTACGAGCAGTACTTC. Its protein product is CASGPRTLAYEQYF.